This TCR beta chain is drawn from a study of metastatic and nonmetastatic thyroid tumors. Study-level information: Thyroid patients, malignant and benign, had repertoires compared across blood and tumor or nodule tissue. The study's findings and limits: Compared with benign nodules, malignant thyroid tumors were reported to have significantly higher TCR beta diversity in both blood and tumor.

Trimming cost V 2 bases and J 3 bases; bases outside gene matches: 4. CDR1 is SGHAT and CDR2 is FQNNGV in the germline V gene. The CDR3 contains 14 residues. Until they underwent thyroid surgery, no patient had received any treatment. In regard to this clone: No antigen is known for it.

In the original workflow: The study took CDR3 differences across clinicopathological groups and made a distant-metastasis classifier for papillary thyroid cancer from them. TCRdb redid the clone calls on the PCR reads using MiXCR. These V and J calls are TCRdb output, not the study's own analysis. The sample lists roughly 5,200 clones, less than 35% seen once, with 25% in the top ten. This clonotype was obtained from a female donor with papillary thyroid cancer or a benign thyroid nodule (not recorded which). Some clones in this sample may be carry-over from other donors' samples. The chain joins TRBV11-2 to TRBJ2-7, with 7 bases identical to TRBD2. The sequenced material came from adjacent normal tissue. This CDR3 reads CASSLLLAGYEQYF. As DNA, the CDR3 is TGTGCCAGCAGCTTACTGTTAGCGGGCTACGAGCAGTACTTC.